This is a list of T cell receptor beta chains from one sample in a study of shared clonotypes between healthy human individuals. The repertoire was sequenced with immunoSEQ multiplex PCR; TCRdb's copy has only in-frame clones and lacks some. Of about 2.3 million clones listed, around 93% are singletons. Sequencing was performed on naive CD4+ T cells from PBMCs. Source of these receptors: a man between 18 and 29 years old in good health. Some clones in this sample may be carry-over from other donors' samples. The CDR3 runs from the conserved cysteine through the conserved F or W. D genes are given only for firm matches. Clone sizes are given selectively: once, few, many, or a class where the clone is expanded.

d_gene: TRBD1; j_gene: TRBJ1-2; v_gene: TRBV6-1; abundance: NA; CDR3nt: TGTGCCAGCAGTGAAATGGGACAGGGAAAATATGGCTACACCTTC; CDR3aa: CASSEMGQGKYGYTF
d_gene: TRBD2; j_gene: TRBJ2-7; v_gene: TRBV5-1; abundance: once; CDR3nt: TGCGCCAGCAGCTTGAGCGTTACTAGCGGGAGAGCCCACGAGCAGTACTTC; CDR3aa: CASSLSVTSGRAHEQYF
d_gene: NA; j_gene: TRBJ1-4; v_gene: TRBV5-5; abundance: NA; CDR3nt: TGTGCCAGCAGCATACCCGGGGGCCGCGAAAAACTGTTTTTT; CDR3aa: CASSIPGGREKLFF
d_gene: TRBD2; j_gene: TRBJ2-5; v_gene: TRBV4-3; abundance: NA; CDR3nt: TGCGCCAGCAGCCAACATGTGACTAGCGGGATCGAGACCCAGTACTTC; CDR3aa: CASSQHVTSGIETQYF
d_gene: NA; j_gene: TRBJ1-2; v_gene: TRBV10-3; abundance: NA; CDR3nt: TGTGCCATCAGTGGAGGGGGACCAGGGGAAGGCTACACCTTC; CDR3aa: CAISGGGPGEGYTF
d_gene: TRBD2; j_gene: TRBJ2-3; v_gene: TRBV7-3; abundance: NA; CDR3nt: TGTGCCAGCAGCTTACAAGCCGGCCCTATATGGCGGGAGGGCCAAAACACAGATACGCAGTATTTT; CDR3aa: CASSLQAGPIWREGQNTDTQYF
d_gene: NA; j_gene: TRBJ2-4; v_gene: TRBV29-1; abundance: NA; CDR3nt: TGCAGCGTTTCACCCGATGCAGGTAGAAACATTCAGTACTTC; CDR3aa: CSVSPDAGRNIQYF
d_gene: NA; j_gene: TRBJ2-3; v_gene: TRBV19; abundance: NA; CDR3nt: TGTGCCAGTAGTAGTGGCGGAGCAGATACGCAGTATTTT; CDR3aa: CASSSGGADTQYF
d_gene: TRBD2; j_gene: TRBJ2-7; v_gene: TRBV7-2; abundance: NA; CDR3nt: TGTGCCAGCAGCTTAGGGCGGGGGACCTACGAGCAGTACTTC; CDR3aa: CASSLGRGTYEQYF
d_gene: NA; j_gene: TRBJ2-7; v_gene: TRBV11-2; abundance: NA; CDR3nt: TGTGCCAGCAGCCCGCGATACGAGCAGTACTTC; CDR3aa: CASSPRYEQYF
d_gene: TRBD2; j_gene: TRBJ2-2; v_gene: TRBV18; abundance: NA; CDR3nt: TGTGCCAGCTCACCTCCCTTAGCGGGAGGGGACGGGGAGCTGTTTTTT; CDR3aa: CASSPPLAGGDGELFF